Sequencing of this T cell receptor (beta chain) was carried out in a study of spatial heterogeneity in lung cancer. Germline V gene sequence: CDR1 SNHLY, CDR2 FYNNEI. V was cut by 6 bases and J by 2 bases, with 10 bases left in between. This CDR3 has 13 residues. Time point in this sample: sample taken at primary tumor resection. Whole RNA came from tumor, nontumor lung or frozen PBMC and was sequenced without being sorted. TCRdb re-called the 5' RACE reads through MiXCR, storing one row per CDR3 protein. The repertoire holds 80,000 to 95,000 distinct CDR3 sequences, with 7% to 9% as singletons. The sequenced sample was PBMCs, obtained at surgery. The chain combines TRBV2 with TRBJ2-5; a possible D gene is TRBD1 (7 bases). The receptor's source is a male donor with early-stage non-small cell lung cancer. CDR3 region: CASSGGQQETQYF. As DNA, the CDR3 is TGTGCCAGCAGCGGGGGACAGCAAGAGACCCAGTACTTC.